This section outlines one TCR beta chain sequence together with its context. Its target is not known. The data are from a study of T-cell reconstitution after alpha-beta-depleted transplantation in children. Between the trimmed V and J ends, which lost 1 base and 1 base, there was a span of 14 bases. CDR3 length: 17 amino acids. Germline CDR1 reads MGHRA; CDR2 reads YSYEKL. Findings and caveats of the study: From surviving recipient T cells and thymic progenitors came the high day-60 TCRbeta diversity observed in some patients. At one year after transplant, newly produced T cells mostly accounted for T-cell counts and diversity. The study reportedly traced alpha-beta T cells about two months after transplant to several hundred expanded graft clones.

The TCRbeta library was prepared with unique molecular identifiers. MiXCR, applied by TCRdb to the PCR reads, yields one record per CDR3 protein. In the table there are about 980,000 distinct CDR3 sequences, about 26% of which are singletons. The sequence was obtained from a boy under three years old who had a stem cell transplant for SCID, so the T cells may come from the graft donor. The input for sequencing was PBMCs, mostly from graft donor cells, taken 360 days after TCRalphabeta/CD19-depleted stem cell transplant. This chain connects TRBV4-1 to TRBJ2-1, with D possibly matching TRBD2 (6 bases). CDR3: CASSQVYSGGSYNEQFF. The CDR3 DNA is TGCGCCAGCAGCCAAGTGTACTCCGGGGGATCCTACAATGAGCAGTTCTTC.